These 27 T cell receptor beta chains originate from one sample sequenced in a study of blood T cell repertoires in COVID-19. Produced via immunoSEQ multiplex PCR; TCRdb's table is partial and in-frame only. The sample holds about 40,000 clones, approximately 84% seen once. The material sequenced was peripheral blood. Every receptor here comes from a human donor in a cohort sampled during active COVID-19.

This sequence joins TRBV19 and TRBJ2-3; D gene unclear. Per germline, CDR1 LNHDA and CDR2 SQIVND (reference sequence). This CDR3 is 15 amino acids long. V gave up 9 bases and J gave up 2 bases, with 18 bases separating them. The CDR3 spells CASARSGTNTDTQYF. The CDR3 bases are TGTGCCAGCGCCCGATCGGGTACCAACACAGATACGCAGTATTTT.

The chain uses TRBV5-6 and TRBJ1-3; D might be TRBD1 (6 bases). The CDR3 runs to 15 residues. Between the trimmed V and J ends, which lost 0 bases and 2 bases, there was a span of 9 bases. CDR1 and CDR2 (germline): SGHDT, YYEEEE. CDR3 residues: CASSLASGAGNTIYF. The CDR3 nucleotides read TGTGCCAGCAGCTTGGCTTCAGGGGCTGGAAACACCATATATTTT.

The chain has TRBV29-1 and TRBJ2-5; 16 bases map to TRBD2. Per the germline V gene, CDR1 is SQVTM and CDR2 is ANQGSEA. The CDR3 runs 16 residues. CDR3: CRGSGTSGGGQETQYF. The CDR3 coding sequence is TGCCGCGGAAGCGGGACTAGCGGGGGGGGGCAAGAGACCCAGTACTTC.

The J gene is TRBJ1-5, the V gene TRBV18; 7 nucleotides match TRBD1. Losses at the gene ends were 1 base for V and 5 bases for J; bases not matched to a gene: 5. This CDR3 region has 15 residues. Germline lookup yields CDR1 KGHSH and CDR2 LQKENI. The CDR3 protein is CASSPRGRGDQPQHF. Written as DNA, the CDR3 is TGTGCCAGCTCACCACGGGGCAGGGGGGATCAGCCCCAGCATTTT.

The gene calls are TRBV5-6 and TRBJ2-3, with 7 nucleotides matching TRBD1. Germline values: CDR1 SGHDT, CDR2 YYEEEE. J lost 2 bases, V lost 0 bases, and 3 bases had no gene match. The CDR3 runs to 15 residues. CDR3 loop: CASSLGGQITDTQYF. The DNA of the CDR3 is TGTGCCAGCAGCTTGGGGGGACAGATCACAGATACGCAGTATTTT.

The chain couples TRBV18 to TRBJ2-6; D gene ambiguous. The V gene's germline CDR1 is KGHSH and CDR2 LQKENI. The CDR3 has 14 residues. Trimming stripped 3 bases from V and 2 bases from J, with 5 bases between. The CDR3 region is CASSPTAGANVLTF. The CDR3, as DNA: TGTGCCAGCTCACCCACGGCTGGGGCCAACGTCCTGACTTTC.

V is TRBV2 and J is TRBJ1-6; D is undetermined. This CDR3 contains 11 residues. V was trimmed by 4 bases and J by 10 bases, leaving 5 bases between them. Germline V gene lookup returns CDR1 SNHLY and CDR2 FYNNEI. The CDR3 protein is CASSVQSPLHF. CDR3 DNA: TGTGCCAGCAGTGTTCAGTCACCCCTCCACTTT. The full variable domain, completed using reference TRBV2 and TRBJ1-6, is EPEVTQTPSHQVTQMGQEVILRCVPISNHLYFYWYRQILGQKVEFLVSFYNNEISEKSEIFDDQFSVERPDGSNFTLKIRSTKLEDSAMYFCASSVQSPLHFGNGTRLTVT.

The gene calls are TRBV7-6 and TRBJ2-2; weak D call: TRBD1 (6 bases). Germline loops: CDR1 SGHVS, CDR2 FNYEAQ. The CDR3 is 17 amino acids. V lost 5 bases to trimming and J lost 2 bases, with 18 bases between them. CDR3 DNA sequence: TGTGCCAGCAGCCTAACTGGGACGACAGGAAACACCGGGGAGCTGTTTTTT. Translation gives CASSLTGTTGNTGELFF.

The chain has TRBV7-9 and TRBJ1-4; possible D gene TRBD1, 5 bases. Germline CDR1 and CDR2: SEHNR and FQNEAQ (reference sequence). The V and J ends lost 3 bases and 4 bases respectively, with 12 bases between them. The CDR3 is made up of 15 amino acids. For the CDR3, the DNA is TGTGCCAGCAGCTTCGGGTGGGACTTTAATGAAAAACTGTTTTTT. This translates into CASSFGWDFNEKLFF.

The V and J genes are TRBV7-8 and TRBJ2-3; 7 positions agree with TRBD2. Germline trimming cut 3 bases from V and 0 bases from J; bases unmatched to any gene: 6. CDR3 length: 16 amino acids. The germline V gene encodes CDR1 SGHVS and CDR2 FQNEAQ. CDR3 DNA sequence: TGTGCCAGCAGCTTCTCCGCTAGCGGCAGCACAGATACGCAGTATTTT. Amino acid sequence: CASSFSASGSTDTQYF.

The chain joins TRBV5-1 to TRBJ1-1, with 7 nucleotides matching TRBD1. The CDR3 covers 14 residues. Germline CDR1 reads SGHRS; CDR2 reads YFSETQ. Trimming at V came to 2 bases and at J to 4 bases, leaving 5 bases not matched to a gene. CDR3 region: CASSLNRGGTEAFF. The DNA of the CDR3 is TGCGCCAGCAGCTTAAACAGGGGTGGCACTGAAGCTTTCTTT.

The chain links TRBV11-2 to TRBJ2-7, with a weak D call TRBD2 (6 bases). CDR3 length: 16 amino acids. Germline V lookup: CDR1 SGHAT, CDR2 FQNNGV. V lost 5 bases to trimming and J lost 7 bases, with 24 bases between them. The CDR3 DNA reads as TGTGCCAGCAGCGTTAGACCCCGGTCAGGCGGGGTGGAGCAGTACTTC. Its translation is CASSVRPRSGGVEQYF.

The chain carries TRBV9 and TRBJ2-1; 10 nucleotides align to TRBD1. CDR3 size: 18 residues. Trimming at V came to 4 bases and at J to 1 base, leaving 11 bases not matched to a gene. The germline gives CDR1 SGDLS, CDR2 YYNGEE. This CDR3 reads CASSPISTGGQSYNEQFF. CDR3 coding DNA: TGTGCCAGCAGCCCTATTTCGACAGGGGGCCAGTCCTACAATGAGCAGTTCTTC.

The V and J genes are TRBV2 and TRBJ1-1; 7 bases agree with TRBD1. Germline lookup yields CDR1 SNHLY and CDR2 FYNNEI. This CDR3 has 14 residues. Trimming cost V 3 bases and J 8 bases; bases outside gene matches: 9. The chain's CDR3 is CASSDGRGTREAFF. Written as DNA, the CDR3 is TGTGCCAGCAGTGACGGCAGGGGGACCAGGGAAGCTTTCTTT.

This chain joins TRBV7-2 and TRBJ2-5; the D gene is possibly TRBD2 (6 bases). The CDR3 is made up of 15 amino acids. CDR1 is SGHTA and CDR2 is FQGNSA in the germline V gene. V was trimmed by 2 bases and J by 5 bases, leaving 15 bases between them. CDR3 sequence reads: CASSLTSGWGETQYF. CDR3 sequence (DNA): TGTGCCAGCAGCTTAACCAGCGGGTGGGGGGAGACCCAGTACTTC.

The chain joins TRBV5-4 to TRBJ1-6; 7 nucleotides align to TRBD1. The CDR3 contains 15 residues. V shed 0 bases and J 8 bases; nucleotides not matched to a gene: 5. Germline-derived CDR1 and CDR2 are SGHNT and YYREEE (reference sequence). CDR3 protein: CASSLDFRGDSPLHF. The CDR3 DNA follows: TGTGCCAGCAGCTTGGACTTCAGGGGGGATTCACCCCTCCACTTT.

This rearrangement joins TRBV30 to TRBJ1-2, with 7 bases lining up with TRBD1. The junction had 4 bases not matched to a gene; V was cut back by 5 bases and J by 4 bases. The V gene's germline CDR1 is GTSNPN and CDR2 SVGIG (reference sequence). The CDR3 is made up of 12 amino acids. CDR3 protein: CAWGDSSYGYTF. The CDR3 bases are TGTGCCTGGGGGGACAGTTCCTATGGCTACACCTTC.

This clone has a single count. CDR3 residues: CASSPRLAGTGELFF. The DNA for the CDR3 is TGTGCCAGCAGCCCCCGACTAGCGGGGACCGGGGAGCTGTTTTTT. This chain connects TRBV9 to TRBJ2-2; 11 bases are shared with TRBD2. Germline V CDR1 and CDR2: SGDLS, YYNGEE. This CDR3 has 15 residues. Trimming cost V 4 bases and J 5 bases; bases outside gene matches: 4.

This clone has a handful of counts. This chain links TRBV5-1 with TRBJ2-7; the match to TRBD1 covers 9 bases. J gave up 0 bases and V 2 bases, and 3 bases lay outside the gene matches. CDR1 and CDR2 (germline): SGHRS, YFSETQ. The CDR3 has 15 residues. The CDR3 spells CASSLQGASSYEQYF. In DNA form, the CDR3 reads TGCGCCAGCAGCTTACAGGGGGCGTCCTCCTACGAGCAGTACTTC.

This rearrangement joins TRBV2 to TRBJ1-6; 7 bases align to TRBD1. V lost 4 bases, J lost 6 bases, and 3 bases stayed unmatched. Germline V gene sequence: CDR1 SNHLY, CDR2 FYNNEI. The CDR3 runs to 14 residues. CDR3 residues: CASSVQGGNSPLHF. The CDR3 coding sequence is TGTGCCAGCAGTGTGCAGGGGGGTAATTCACCCCTCCACTTT.

The genes are TRBV6-2 or TRBV6-3 and TRBJ2-7; weak D call: TRBD2 (8 bases). Germline assignment: CDR1 MNHEY and CDR2 SVGEGT. This CDR3 region has 15 residues. V was cut by 0 bases and J by 9 bases, with 18 bases left in between. The CDR3 bases are TGTGCCAGCAGTTACTCGAGGGGGCCCGGGAGGGGGCAGTACTTC. Translating gives CASSYSRGPGRGQYF.

This chain uses TRBV5-5 with TRBJ2-2; TRBD2 matches at 10 bases. The CDR3 sequence is 16 residues long. Germline V gives CDR1 SGHKS, CDR2 YYEKEE (reference sequence). Trimming cost V 4 bases and J 8 bases; bases outside gene matches: 11. The chain's CDR3 is CASSPLAGDLKGELFF. The DNA for the CDR3 is TGTGCCAGCAGCCCGCTAGCGGGGGACCTCAAGGGGGAGCTGTTTTTT.

The chain joins TRBV18 to TRBJ1-1, with 9 nucleotides matching TRBD1. The CDR3 runs 15 residues. Trimming took 5 bases from V and 6 from J; bases not matched to a gene: 10. Germline loops: CDR1 KGHSH, CDR2 LQKENI. The DNA for the CDR3 is TGTGCCAGCTCATCGACAGGGGGGGAGACGGCTGAAGCTTTCTTT. It specifies CASSSTGGETAEAFF.

This clone was picked up a small number of times. The chain couples TRBV5-1 to TRBJ1-5; 9 bases fit TRBD1. Germline assignment: CDR1 SGHRS and CDR2 YFSETQ. There are 16 residues in the CDR3. V was pared by 5 bases and J by 2 bases, with 8 bases of the junction left unmatched. As DNA, the CDR3 is TGCGCCAGCAGGCAACAGGGGGCCGGGGGCAATCAGCCCCAGCATTTT. Residues: CASRQQGAGGNQPQHF.

This clone ranks as medium-sized. V gene TRBV7-6 combines with J gene TRBJ2-1; D might be TRBD1 (6 bases). The V and J ends lost 3 bases and 7 bases respectively, with 16 bases between them. Germline CDR1 SGHVS, CDR2 FNYEAQ. The CDR3 extends over 15 amino acids. For the CDR3, the DNA is TGTGCCAGCAGCTTGGCAGGGGCCCCTACAAATGAGCAGTTCTTC. Translation: CASSLAGAPTNEQFF.

The chain employs TRBV18 and TRBJ2-5; 14 bases match TRBD2. The germline V gene encodes CDR1 KGHSH and CDR2 LQKENI. Unmatched junction bases numbered 6, after V lost 3 bases and J lost 3 bases. CDR3 size: 17 residues. CDR3 in DNA: TGTGCCAGCTCACCCGGACTAGCGGGGGGTACCGAAGAGACCCAGTACTTC. Encoded protein: CASSPGLAGGTEETQYF.

The gene calls are TRBV5-5 and TRBJ2-7; D might be TRBD1 (6 bases). Germline V gene data show CDR1 as SGHKS and CDR2 as YYEKEE (reference sequence). Deletions cut 0 bases from V and 0 bases from J, with 10 bases between. CDR3 size: 15 residues. The CDR3 DNA is TGTGCCAGCAGCTTGGCAGCAGGGGACTCCTACGAGCAGTACTTC. It is translated as CASSLAAGDSYEQYF.